A single sample gave rise to the 28 T cell receptor beta chains below, sequenced in a study of blood T cell repertoires in COVID-19. TCRdb's copy holds only in-frame clones and misses some; the assay was immunoSEQ multiplex PCR. Among over 35,000 clones listed, 87% were seen once. Material: peripheral blood. These TCRs come from a man aged 40-49 years with COVID-19, enrolled during active disease.

The chain is built from TRBV3-1 (or the pseudogene TRBV3-2) and TRBJ1-2; TRBD1 aligns across 7 bases. This CDR3 comprises 15 residues. Germline trimming cut 2 bases from V and 2 bases from J; bases unmatched to any gene: 5. Looked up from germline, CDR1 is LGHDT and CDR2 is YNNKEL (reference sequence). The CDR3 loop reads CASSQPSRGNYGYTF. Written as DNA, the CDR3 is TGTGCCAGCAGCCAACCGTCCAGGGGGAACTATGGCTACACCTTC.

The chain couples TRBV7-6 to TRBJ1-4, with 9 bases lining up with TRBD1. After removal of 5 bases from V and 4 bases from J, the junction contained 5 bases not matched to a gene. This CDR3 has 15 amino acids. Germline CDR1 is SGHVS and CDR2 is FNYEAQ. The CDR3 nucleotides are TGTGCCAGCAGCCCAAAGACAGGGGGTAATGAAAAACTGTTTTTT. Residues: CASSPKTGGNEKLFF.

V and J are TRBV5-6 and TRBJ1-6; TRBD1 aligns across 7 bases. V shed 0 bases and J 7 bases; nucleotides not matched to a gene: 16. Germline V gene data show CDR1 as SGHDT and CDR2 as YYEEEE. The CDR3 covers 19 residues. The DNA for the CDR3 is TGTGCCAGCAGCTTGGGGGGGACAGTCGGGGCAGCTGGGAATTCACCCCTCCACTTT. This encodes CASSLGGTVGAAGNSPLHF.

J is TRBJ2-7 and V is TRBV13; the D gene is possibly TRBD1 (6 bases). CDR1 and CDR2 from the germline V gene are PRHDT and FYEKMQ (reference sequence). The CDR3 runs to 13 residues. The V and J ends lost 0 bases and 5 bases respectively, with 8 bases between them. Here the CDR3 reads CASSLGQGDEQYF. The DNA of the CDR3 is TGTGCCAGCAGCTTAGGACAGGGAGACGAGCAGTACTTC.

The chain combines TRBV11-1 with TRBJ1-1; no reliable D call. The germline CDR1 and CDR2 sequences are SGHAT and FQDESV (reference sequence). This CDR3 is 15 amino acids long. The V gene lost 7 bases and the J gene lost 2 bases, with 17 bases spanning the gap. Written as DNA, the CDR3 is TGTGCCAGCACCTCTGGCGGAGGCCTTAACACTGAAGCTTTCTTT. This gives the protein CASTSGGGLNTEAFF.

This clone was recorded only once. The chain's CDR3 is CASSLLQEPGQGISPLHF. The CDR3 DNA is TGTGCCAGCAGCCTCCTCCAGGAACCGGGACAGGGTATTTCACCCCTCCACTTT. The rearrangement joins TRBV9 to TRBJ1-6; TRBD1 matches 9 bases. The CDR3 contains 18 residues. Per germline, CDR1 SGDLS and CDR2 YYNGEE. Trimming removed 4 bases from V and 9 bases from J; junction bases left unmatched: 17.

This clone was recorded once. The rearrangement uses TRBV10-3 and TRBJ2-2, with D hard to call. CDR1 and CDR2 from the germline V gene are ENHRY and SYGVKD. V lost 6 bases to trimming and J lost 5 bases, with 10 bases between them. The CDR3 covers 13 residues. In DNA form, the CDR3 reads TGTGCCATCAGCCCTAGTCCTACCGGGGAGCTGTTTTTT. Protein: CAISPSPTGELFF.

V and J are TRBV27 and TRBJ1-6; D gene unclear. Trimming cost V 6 bases and J 1 base, with 4 bases left between them. The CDR3 consists of 13 residues. The germline CDR1 and CDR2 sequences are MNHEY and SMNVEV (reference sequence). The chain's CDR3 is CASSGSYNSPLHF. The CDR3 nucleotides are TGTGCCAGCAGCGGGTCCTATAATTCACCCCTCCACTTT.

The chain uses TRBV27 and TRBJ1-2; TRBD1 might be the D (5 bases). The ends were cut back, 2 bases at V and 2 bases at J, with 6 bases in the middle. CDR3 length: 13 residues. Germline V lookup: CDR1 MNHEY, CDR2 SMNVEV (reference sequence). CDR3 coding DNA: TGTGCCAGCAGTTTACAGGGCAACTATGGCTACACCTTC. The encoded protein is CASSLQGNYGYTF.

The chain has TRBV6-5 and TRBJ1-6; 7 nucleotides align to TRBD1. Unmatched junction bases numbered 7, after V lost 7 bases and J lost 4 bases. Germline V gives CDR1 MNHEY, CDR2 SVGAGI. The CDR3 totals 15 residues. The CDR3 DNA reads TGTGCCAGCACCGTGACAGGGCCATATAATTCACCCCTCCACTTT. Amino acids: CASTVTGPYNSPLHF.

This chain connects TRBV9 to TRBJ2-3; 10 nucleotides align to TRBD2. Germline loops: CDR1 SGDLS, CDR2 YYNGEE. The CDR3 contains 20 residues. The junction had 17 bases not matched to a gene; V was cut back by 0 bases and J by 4 bases. As DNA, the CDR3 is TGTGCCAGCAGCGTAGAGCCGAGCGGGGGGGCCGTGGGTTCTCCAGATACGCAGTATTTT. Protein: CASSVEPSGGAVGSPDTQYF. Variable domain in full (rest from reference TRBV9 and TRBJ2-3): DSGVTQTPKHLITATGQRVTLRCSPRSGDLSVYWYQQSLDQGLQFLIQYYNGEERAKGNILERFSAQQFPDLHSELNLSSLELGDSALYFCASSVEPSGGAVGSPDTQYFGPGTRLTVL.

As DNA, the CDR3 is TGTGCCAGCAGCTGGGACAGTGAAAATGAGCAGTTCTTC. Protein product: CASSWDSENEQFF. The chain combines TRBV27 with TRBJ2-1, with 7 bases matching TRBD1. Germline CDR1 is MNHEY and CDR2 is SMNVEV (reference sequence). Trimming at V came to 6 bases and at J to 7 bases, leaving 6 bases not matched to a gene. There are 13 residues in the CDR3.

This clone appeared once. The chain links TRBV7-3 to TRBJ2-3, with 9 bases aligning to TRBD2. V gave up 5 bases and J gave up 11 bases; unmatched junction bases: 11. Germline V gene data show CDR1 as SGHTA and CDR2 as FQGTGA. CDR3 length: 14 amino acids. The CDR3 protein is CASSRLAELSRQYF. The DNA of the CDR3 is TGTGCCAGCAGCAGACTAGCGGAACTCAGCCGGCAGTATTTT.

The chain uses TRBV2 and TRBJ1-2; the D gene is possibly TRBD1 (5 bases). The CDR3 is made up of 12 amino acids. V was trimmed by 6 bases and J by 6 bases, leaving 11 bases between them. In germline, CDR1 is SNHLY, CDR2 FYNNEI. The CDR3 DNA reads as TGTGCCAGCAGCTCAGGGTGGGATGGCTACACCTTC. It translates to CASSSGWDGYTF.

This clone occurred a few times. The chain joins TRBV7-3 to TRBJ1-1; TRBD1 might be the D (5 bases). V shed 0 bases and J shed 1 base, with 9 bases lying between them. CDR1 and CDR2 (germline): SGHTA, FQGTGA. The CDR3 runs 15 residues. The CDR3 region is CASSLTGGPNTEAFF. In DNA, the CDR3 is TGTGCCAGCAGCTTAACGGGGGGACCGAACACTGAAGCTTTCTTT. Full variable domain (missing parts from reference TRBV7-3 and TRBJ1-1): GAGVSQTPSNKVTEKGKYVELRCDPISGHTALYWYRQSLGQGPEFLIYFQGTGAADDSGLPNDRFFAVRPEGSVSTLKIQRTERGDSAVYLCASSLTGGPNTEAFFGQGTRLTVV.

The genes are TRBV6-5 and TRBJ1-1, with unresolved D. Germline loops: CDR1 MNHEY, CDR2 SVGAGI. This CDR3 contains 13 residues. The V end lost 6 bases, the J end lost 4 bases, and 12 bases lay between the germline ends. DNA for the CDR3: TGTGCCAGCAGACCCCCGGGAGGCACTGAAGCTTTCTTT. Translation: CASRPPGGTEAFF.

The chain has TRBV24-1 and TRBJ2-1; no clear D. The V gene's germline CDR1 is KGHDR and CDR2 SFDVKD. This CDR3 has 14 amino acids. V lost 5 bases and J lost 4, with 11 bases in between. The CDR3 loop is CATSGVPGYNEQFF. CDR3 DNA sequence: TGTGCCACCAGTGGGGTTCCGGGTTACAATGAGCAGTTCTTC.

The chain employs TRBV14 and TRBJ2-1; D is unclear. The CDR3 spans 15 residues. V lost 2 bases, J lost 10 bases, and 18 bases lay in between. The germline CDR1 and CDR2 sequences are SGHDN and FVKESK. The CDR3: CASSQPPSPPMEQFF. The CDR3, as DNA: TGTGCCAGCAGCCAACCGCCTAGTCCTCCTATGGAGCAGTTCTTC.

The rearrangement links TRBV7-8 to TRBJ2-3; D not certain. The ends were cut back, 0 bases at V and 5 bases at J, with 12 bases in the middle. Germline CDR1 SGHVS, CDR2 FQNEAQ. This CDR3 is 15 amino acids long. CDR3 sequence (DNA): TGTGCCAGCAGCTTAGCGGCCAGGCCAAGAGATACGCAGTATTTT. Translation gives CASSLAARPRDTQYF.

The chain has TRBV6-2 or TRBV6-3 and TRBJ2-2; D may be TRBD1 (6 bases). Deletions cut 6 bases from V and 5 bases from J, with 10 bases between. The V gene's germline CDR1 is MNHEY and CDR2 SVGEGT. The CDR3 is 13 residues long. The CDR3 region is CASSSQGTGELFF. CDR3 DNA: TGTGCCAGCAGCTCACAGGGAACCGGGGAGCTGTTTTTT.

J is TRBJ2-7 and V is TRBV10-3, with D hard to call. The V gene lost 0 bases and the J gene lost 3 bases, with 9 bases spanning the gap. The CDR3 runs 14 residues. Germline-derived CDR1 and CDR2 are ENHRY and SYGVKD. CDR3 protein: CAISESSALYEQYF. The CDR3 nucleotides read TGTGCCATCAGTGAGTCGAGCGCCCTCTACGAGCAGTACTTC.

J is TRBJ2-7 and V is TRBV3-1 (or the pseudogene TRBV3-2); no clear D gene. The CDR3 totals 14 residues. V lost 2 bases and J lost 0, with 8 bases in between. Looked up from germline, CDR1 is LGHDT and CDR2 is YNNKEL (reference sequence). As DNA, the CDR3 is TGTGCCAGCAGCCAAATGTCCGGCTCCTACGAGCAGTACTTC. Its translation: CASSQMSGSYEQYF.

This clone has only a few counts. CDR3 loop: CASSFRGSNYGYTF. For the CDR3, the DNA is TGTGCCAGCAGTTTTAGGGGGTCGAACTATGGCTACACCTTC. The chain recombines TRBV28 with TRBJ1-2, with a weak D call TRBD1 (6 bases). V lost 3 bases to trimming and J lost 2 bases, with 10 bases between them. Germline loops: CDR1 MDHEN, CDR2 SYDVKM. This CDR3 has 14 amino acids.

The chain couples TRBV6-5 to TRBJ2-1; 9 bases are shared with TRBD1. Losses at the gene ends were 6 bases for V and 7 bases for J; bases not matched to a gene: 7. Germline loops: CDR1 MNHEY, CDR2 SVGAGI. This CDR3 is built from 14 residues. The CDR3 is CASRVQGAVNEQFF. CDR3 DNA: TGTGCCAGCAGGGTACAGGGGGCGGTTAATGAGCAGTTCTTC.

The chain uses TRBV7-9 and TRBJ1-3, with TRBD1 matching 12 bases. CDR3 size: 19 residues. CDR1 and CDR2 (germline): SEHNR, FQNEAQ (reference sequence). The J segment lost 0 bases and the V segment lost 7 bases, leaving 13 bases of the junction unmatched. CDR3 in amino acids: CASTKPGTGGTGSGNTIYF. The CDR3 nucleotides read TGTGCCAGCACAAAGCCCGGGACAGGGGGCACCGGCTCTGGAAACACCATATATTTT.

This clone was seen just once. The V gene is TRBV28, the J gene TRBJ2-5, with a weak D call TRBD2 (6 bases). The CDR3 extends over 11 amino acids. Germline V gives CDR1 MDHEN, CDR2 SYDVKM. V lost 10 bases to trimming and J lost 4 bases, with 10 bases between them. The CDR3 DNA reads as TGTGCCACCCTCGGGGGAGAGACCCAGTACTTC. It translates to CATLGGETQYF.

The rearrangement uses TRBV11-3 and TRBJ2-2, with D unclear. Germline V gene sequence: CDR1 SGHNT, CDR2 YENEEA. The V end lost 0 bases, the J end lost 9 bases, and 5 bases lay between the germline ends. This CDR3 region has 12 residues. CDR3 protein: CASSLDVWELFF. The CDR3, as DNA: TGTGCCAGCAGCTTAGATGTCTGGGAGCTGTTTTTT.

CDR3: CASSFVAEETQYF. DNA for the CDR3: TGTGCCAGCAGCTTTGTGGCAGAAGAGACCCAGTACTTC. The V and J genes are TRBV5-6 and TRBJ2-5; D gene uncertain. The CDR3 is 13 amino acids. V shed 2 bases and J shed 3 bases, with 8 bases lying between them. CDR1 and CDR2 from the germline V gene are SGHDT and YYEEEE.